This T cell receptor (beta chain) was sequenced for a study of blood T cell repertoires in COVID-19. Across the whole study: Sites in the United States, Italy and Spain provided acute and convalescent COVID-19 samples. PBMCs, B-cell-depleted T cells, or T cells provided the cDNA or gDNA that made up the material.

Study processing details: Reference gene primer amplification in the assay estimated nucleated cell counts. Repertoires were generated with immunoSEQ multiplex PCR, while TCRdb's copy carries only in-frame clones and drops some. V and J calls plus clone size are reproduced from that table; the DNA served to infer D and trimming. The sample lists 90,000 to 100,000 clones, 80% to 85% occurring once. Between the trimmed V and J ends, which lost 2 bases and 2 bases, there was a span of 13 bases. The CDR3 is made up of 17 amino acids. The germline V gene encodes CDR1 SGHNT and CDR2 YENEEA. The chain carries TRBV11-3 and TRBJ2-6, with D hard to call. The sequence was obtained from a man in his 70s with active or convalescent COVID-19. Sequencing input: peripheral blood. CDR3 DNA sequence: TGTGCCAGCAGCTTACCCGCTCAGGTAACTGGGGCCAACGTCCTGACTTTC. It specifies CASSLPAQVTGANVLTF.